This T cell receptor beta chain was documented in a study of graft-versus-host responses after intestinal transplantation. Across the whole study: Recipients received multivisceral, liver-intestinal, or isolated intestinal transplants.

In the case of this clone: Its antigen is undetermined.

Study-wide results and caveats: Individuals carrying graft-donor T cell macrochimerism showed high graft-versus-host to host-versus-graft clonal ratios in allografts.

Sequencing was performed with immunoSEQ multiplex PCR; in TCRdb, only in-frame clones are kept and a portion is missing. The table includes about 15,000 clones, around 95% detected once. The material was PBMCs, obtained 9 days after transplant. The origin of this receptor is a human patient who received an intestinal transplant, so some T cells may come from the graft donor.

As DNA, the CDR3 is TGTGCCAGCAGCTCAGCAACCTCTAGCGGGAGGATTTACAATGAGCAGTTCTTC. Its protein is CASSSATSSGRIYNEQFF. This chain joins TRBV13 and TRBJ2-1; TRBD2 matches at 11 bases. Germline V lookup: CDR1 PRHDT, CDR2 FYEKMQ (reference sequence). V shed 4 bases, J shed 4 bases, and the junction held 12 bases outside the gene matches. This CDR3 is built from 18 residues.